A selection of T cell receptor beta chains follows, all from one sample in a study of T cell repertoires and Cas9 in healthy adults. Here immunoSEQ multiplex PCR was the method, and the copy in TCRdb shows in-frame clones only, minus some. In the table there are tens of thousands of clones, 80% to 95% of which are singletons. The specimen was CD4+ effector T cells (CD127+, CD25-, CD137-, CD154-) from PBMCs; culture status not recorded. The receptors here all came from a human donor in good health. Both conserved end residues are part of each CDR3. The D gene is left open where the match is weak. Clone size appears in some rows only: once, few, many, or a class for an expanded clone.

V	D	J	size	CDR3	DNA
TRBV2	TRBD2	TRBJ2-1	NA	CASSEKSPGLAGAKLFF	TGTGCCAGCAGTGAGAAATCCCCGGGACTAGCGGGGGCGAAACTGTTCTTC
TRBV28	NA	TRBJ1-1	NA	CASSLSRGNTEAFF	TGTGCCAGCAGTTTGTCCAGGGGTAACACTGAAGCTTTCTTT
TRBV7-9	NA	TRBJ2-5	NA	CASSLVPQQETQYF	TGTGCCAGCAGCTTAGTCCCCCAACAAGAGACCCAGTACTTC
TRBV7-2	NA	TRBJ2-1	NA	CASSFLGGVNNEQFF	TGTGCCAGCAGCTTCTTAGGAGGGGTCAACAATGAGCAGTTCTTC
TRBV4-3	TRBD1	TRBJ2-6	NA	CASSPRGPFSGANVLTF	TGCGCCAGCAGCCCCAGGGGGCCCTTCTCTGGGGCCAACGTCCTGACTTTC
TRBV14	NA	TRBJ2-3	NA	CASSSGGSSTDTQYF	TGTGCCAGCAGCTCCGGTGGATCTAGCACAGATACGCAGTATTTT
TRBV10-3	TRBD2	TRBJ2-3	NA	CAIGTLSGGPTDTQYF	TGTGCCATCGGCACACTCAGCGGGGGGCCCACAGATACGCAGTATTTT
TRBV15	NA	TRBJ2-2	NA	CATSRDRWGARTGELFF	TGTGCCACCAGCAGAGATCGGTGGGGGGCCCGCACCGGGGAGCTGTTTTTT
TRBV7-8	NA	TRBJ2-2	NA	CASSFDRPANTGELFF	TGTGCCAGCAGCTTTGACAGGCCCGCGAACACCGGGGAGCTGTTTTTT
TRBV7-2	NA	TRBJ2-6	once	CASSPPSGANVLTF	TGTGCCAGCAGCCCCCCGTCTGGGGCCAACGTCCTGACTTTC
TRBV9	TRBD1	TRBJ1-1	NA	CASRGQGKNTEAFF	TGTGCCAGCAGGGGACAGGGAAAGAACACTGAAGCTTTCTTT
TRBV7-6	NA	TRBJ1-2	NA	CASGGFDGYTF	TGTGCCAGCGGAGGGTTTGATGGCTACACCTTC
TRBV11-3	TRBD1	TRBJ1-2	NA	CASSRPRDRGGDGYTF	TGTGCCAGCAGCCGCCCCCGGGACAGGGGAGGAGATGGCTACACCTTC
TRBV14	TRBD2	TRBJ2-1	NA	CASSQGLAGLEQFF	TGTGCCAGCAGCCAAGGACTAGCGGGACTTGAGCAGTTCTTC
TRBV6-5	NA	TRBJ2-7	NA	CASSPPGGGYEQYF	TGTGCCAGCAGTCCCCCTGGGGGAGGCTACGAGCAGTACTTC
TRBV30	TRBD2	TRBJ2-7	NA	CAWSPSGGAYEQYF	TGTGCCTGGAGTCCAAGCGGGGGGGCCTACGAGCAGTACTTC
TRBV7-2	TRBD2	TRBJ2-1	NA	CASSRLAGLYNEQFF	TGTGCCAGCAGCCGACTAGCGGGACTGTACAATGAGCAGTTCTTC
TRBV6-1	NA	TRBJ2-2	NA	CASSVGRGSGELFF	TGTGCCAGCAGTGTTGGTCGGGGTTCCGGGGAGCTGTTTTTT
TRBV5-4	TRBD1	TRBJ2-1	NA	CASSLQGAFNEQFF	TGTGCCAGCAGCTTACAGGGGGCGTTCAATGAGCAGTTCTTC
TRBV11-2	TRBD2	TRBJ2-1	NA	CASSSRTSRGEQFF	TGTGCCAGCAGCTCAAGGACTAGCCGGGGTGAGCAGTTCTTC
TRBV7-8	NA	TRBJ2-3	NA	CASSPRVAESGTDTQYF	TGTGCCAGCAGCCCTAGGGTTGCGGAGTCTGGCACAGATACGCAGTATTTT
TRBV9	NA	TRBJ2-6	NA	CASTWGYKQSRANVLTF	TGTGCCAGCACTTGGGGGTACAAACAAAGTCGGGCCAACGTCCTGACTTTC
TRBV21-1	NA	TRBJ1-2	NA	CASSKGTGTSGGYTF	TGTGCCAGCAGCAAGGGGACAGGGACGTCGGGTGGCTACACCTTC
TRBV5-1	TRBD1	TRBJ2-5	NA	CASSLDTGTVQTQYF	TGCGCCAGCAGCTTGGATACAGGGACAGTGCAGACCCAGTACTTC
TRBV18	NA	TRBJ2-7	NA	CASSPPSVYEQYF	TGTGCCAGCTCACCTCCCTCTGTCTACGAGCAGTACTTC
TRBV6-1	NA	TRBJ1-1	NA	CASSEVALEAFF	TGTGCCAGCAGTGAAGTGGCCCTCGAAGCTTTCTTT
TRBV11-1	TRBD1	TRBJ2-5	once	CASSRSGTGVPYQETQYF	TGTGCCAGCAGCCGTTCCGGGACAGGGGTCCCCTACCAAGAGACCCAGTACTTC
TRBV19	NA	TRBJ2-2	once	CASNLNTGELFF	TGTGCCAGTAACCTGAACACCGGGGAGCTGTTTTTT
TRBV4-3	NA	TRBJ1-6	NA	CASSQTHEGNSPLHF	TGCGCCAGCAGCCAAACCCATGAGGGGAATTCACCCCTCCACTTT
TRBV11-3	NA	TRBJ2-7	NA	CASASLNEQYF	TGTGCCAGCGCATCCCTGAATGAGCAGTACTTC
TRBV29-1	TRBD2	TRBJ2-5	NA	CSALAGGETQYF	TGCAGCGCTCTAGCGGGAGGCGAGACCCAGTACTTC
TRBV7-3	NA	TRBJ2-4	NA	CASSDSYGLPLAKNIQYF	TGTGCCAGCAGCGACTCGTACGGACTACCCTTAGCCAAAAACATTCAGTACTTC
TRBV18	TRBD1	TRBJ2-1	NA	CASSPSGTGGTGGPNEQFF	TGTGCCAGCTCACCGTCAGGGACAGGGGGGACGGGAGGGCCGAATGAGCAGTTCTTC
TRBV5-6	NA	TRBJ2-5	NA	CASSFFGMGETQYF	TGTGCCAGCAGCTTTTTCGGAATGGGAGAGACCCAGTACTTC
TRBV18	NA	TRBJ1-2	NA	CASSEDNYGYTF	TGTGCCAGCTCAGAGGACAACTATGGCTACACCTTC
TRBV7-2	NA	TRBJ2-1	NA	CASSSFLGSTTPFF	TGTGCCAGCAGCTCATTCCTAGGATCAACCACCCCCTTCTTC
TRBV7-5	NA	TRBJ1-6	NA	CARSENGQPNSPLHF	TGTGCCAGAAGCGAAAATGGACAGCCAAATTCACCCCTCCACTTT